The 29 T cell receptor beta chains below all came from one sample that was sequenced in a study of blood T cells in healthy people across ages. Alongside a J-beta primer mix, a sample-barcoded 5' primer served in a second PCR lasting 7 to 11 cycles. From the 5' RACE reads, TCRdb called clonotypes with MiXCR, one entry per CDR3 protein. The sample has 700,000 or so distinct CDR3 sequences, less than 45% seen once. The sample was blood. Source of these receptors: an elderly man in good health.

CDR3 region: CSARDRLAGLGEQYF. The CDR3 DNA sequence: TGCAGTGCTAGAGATCGGCTAGCGGGGTTGGGGGAGCAGTACTTC. The chain links TRBV20-1 to TRBJ2-4; TRBD2 aligns across 9 bases. The length of the CDR3 is 15 residues. V trimming: 0 bases; J trimming: 13 bases; junction bases outside the gene matches: 13. CDR1 DFQATT and CDR2 SNEGSKA come from the germline V gene (reference sequence).

The gene calls are TRBV7-6 and TRBJ1-2, with D possibly being TRBD1 (6 bases). V was shortened by 6 bases and J by 8 bases, with 22 bases between the two germline ends. The germline gives CDR1 SGHVS, CDR2 FNYEAQ. This CDR3 spans 15 amino acids. The CDR3 nucleotides read TGTGCCAGCAGTCATTTAGAGGAAACAGGGTCGGGCTACACCTTC. It translates to CASSHLEETGSGYTF.

A note on this clonotype: Since a much larger clone is just one base distant, this may be a read error. This chain joins TRBV7-2 and TRBJ2-3; perhaps D is TRBD1 or TRBD2 (5 bases each). Germline V gene data show CDR1 as SGHTA and CDR2 as FQGNSA. The CDR3 runs 15 residues. DNA of the CDR3: TGTGCCAGCAGCTCCGCGAGGGGCGGCACAGAGACGCAGTATTTT. It is translated as CASSSARGGTETQYF.

This rearrangement joins TRBV20-1 to TRBJ2-4; D perhaps matches TRBD1 (6 bases). The V and J ends lost 2 bases and 8 bases respectively, with 16 bases between them. This CDR3 spans 14 amino acids. Per germline, CDR1 DFQATT and CDR2 SNEGSKA (reference sequence). The CDR3 spells CSARTGTPGDIQYF. For the CDR3, the DNA is TGCAGTGCTAGAACCGGGACACCTGGGGACATTCAGTACTTC.

The gene calls are TRBV18 and TRBJ2-1, with D unresolved. V lost 3 bases and J lost 10, with 16 bases in between. CDR1 and CDR2 (germline): KGHSH, LQKENI. CDR3 length equals 14 residues. The CDR3 bases are TGTGCCAGCTCACCTCGACCCAACAGCCACGAGCAGTTCTTC. Translated: CASSPRPNSHEQFF.

This clonotype was seen repeatedly, ten times or more. The rearrangement uses TRBV4-1 and TRBJ2-3; TRBD1 or TRBD2 may be the D gene (6 bases each). Germline-derived CDR1 and CDR2 are MGHRA and YSYEKL. The CDR3 spans 15 residues. V lost 1 base and J lost 4, with 12 bases in between. The CDR3 is CASSQGWGAADTQYF. The CDR3 region has the DNA TGCGCCAGCAGCCAAGGGTGGGGGGCCGCAGATACGCAGTATTTT.

This clonotype was observed many times. V usage is TRBV7-2 and J usage is TRBJ2-6; D may be TRBD1 (5 bases). V lost 1 base, J lost 8 bases, and 6 bases lay in between. The CDR3 spans 13 residues. Germline V gene data show CDR1 as SGHTA and CDR2 as FQGNSA. CDR3 in amino acids: CASSLGGTNVLTF. The CDR3 DNA reads TGTGCCAGCAGCTTAGGGGGCACCAACGTCCTGACTTTC. The whole variable domain, filled in from reference TRBV7-2 and TRBJ2-6, reads GAGVSQSPSNKVTEKGKDVELRCDPISGHTALYWYRQSLGQGLEFLIYFQGNSAPDKSGLPSDRFSAERTGGSVSTLTIQRTQQEDSAVYLCASSLGGTNVLTFGAGSRLTVL.

This clonotype was observed at least ten times. The chain links TRBV29-1 to TRBJ2-7, with D hard to call. Germline V gives CDR1 SQVTM, CDR2 ANQGSEA. Deletions cut 8 bases from V and 0 bases from J, with 14 bases between. This CDR3 region has 13 residues. The CDR3 protein is CSPPDLSSYEQYF. The CDR3, as DNA: TGCAGCCCCCCAGACCTAAGCTCCTACGAGCAGTACTTC.

This clonotype showed up many times. The chain has TRBV4-2 and TRBJ2-7; possibly TRBD1 or TRBD2 for D (6 bases each). Germline values: CDR1 LGHNA, CDR2 YNFKEQ. Between the trimmed V and J ends, which lost 2 bases and 7 bases, there was a span of 18 bases. The length of the CDR3 is 15 residues. This chain's CDR3 is CASSQLYEGGQEQYF. DNA for the CDR3: TGTGCCAGCAGCCAACTCTACGAAGGGGGGCAAGAGCAGTACTTC.

V is TRBV6-2 or TRBV6-3 and J is TRBJ2-1; 9 nucleotides match TRBD2. V trimming: 6 bases; J trimming: 12 bases; junction bases outside the gene matches: 9. Germline values: CDR1 MNHEY, CDR2 SVGEGT. The CDR3 spans 13 residues. CDR3 amino acids: CASSRPPSGTQFF. CDR3 bases: TGTGCCAGCAGCAGACCCCCTAGCGGGACGCAGTTCTTC.

This clonotype showed up many times. The rearrangement joins TRBV3-1 to TRBJ2-7; D may be TRBD1 (6 bases). Germline V CDR1 and CDR2: LGHDT, YNNKEL (reference sequence). The CDR3 extends over 13 amino acids. V lost 1 base to trimming and J lost 8 bases, with 12 bases between them. The CDR3: CASSQGRGSQQYF. CDR3 nucleotides: TGTGCCAGCAGCCAAGGCAGGGGAAGCCAGCAGTACTTC.

V gene TRBV24-1 combines with J gene TRBJ2-3; 9 bases map to TRBD2. The CDR3 covers 16 residues. Germline assignment: CDR1 KGHDR and CDR2 SFDVKD. With V trimmed by 3 bases and J by 6 bases, 9 bases remained unmatched. Here the CDR3 DNA reads TGTGCCACCAGTGATCGTAGCGGGGGAGTCATCGATACGCAGTATTTT. Its protein is CATSDRSGGVIDTQYF.

The chain links TRBV7-2 to TRBJ1-5; the D is unclear. The CDR3 has 13 amino acids. In germline, CDR1 is SGHTA, CDR2 FQGNSA. V was pared by 6 bases and J by 0 bases, with 6 bases between. DNA for the CDR3: TGTGCCAGCAGTGCTATTAGCAATCAGCCCCAGCATTTT. Residues: CASSAISNQPQHF.

J is TRBJ2-3 and V is TRBV6-2 or TRBV6-3, with TRBD1 matching 10 bases. Trimming cost V 7 bases and J 0 bases; bases outside gene matches: 10. The CDR3 is 17 residues long. The V gene's germline CDR1 is MNHEY and CDR2 SVGEGT. CDR3 in amino acids: CASTPRDRGTSTDTQYF. In nucleotides, the CDR3 is TGTGCCAGCACCCCCCGGGACAGGGGAACTAGCACAGATACGCAGTATTTT.

The CDR3 region is CSVEGASGVTDTQYF. CDR3 coding DNA: TGCAGCGTTGAAGGGGCTAGCGGAGTTACAGATACGCAGTATTTT. The genes are TRBV29-1 and TRBJ2-3; 7 bases line up with TRBD2. CDR3 length: 15 amino acids. CDR1 is SQVTM, CDR2 ANQGSEA, per germline. The J segment lost 3 bases and the V segment lost 1 base, leaving 7 bases of the junction unmatched.

A word on this clonotype: This may be a read error, as it is one base from a much larger clone. The CDR3 reads CASKKGIGANVLTF. DNA of the CDR3: TGTGCCAGCAAGAAAGGGATTGGGGCCAACGTCCTGACTTTC. This chain joins TRBV6-1 and TRBJ2-6, with D unclear. V lost 7 bases, J lost 3 bases, and 10 bases lay in between. CDR3 length: 14 residues. CDR1 and CDR2 (germline): MNHNS, SASEGT.

This clonotype was detected ten times or more. The rearrangement links TRBV7-2 to TRBJ2-5; 7 positions agree with TRBD2. This CDR3 is 17 amino acids long. CDR1 and CDR2 (germline): SGHTA, FQGNSA. J lost 1 base, V lost 5 bases, and 13 bases had no gene match. The CDR3 DNA sequence: TGTGCCAGCAGCCGCCTCTCTAGCGGAAGGGGCCAAGAGACCCAGTACTTC. This codes for CASSRLSSGRGQETQYF.

There are a few counts of this clonotype. This chain joins TRBV20-1 and TRBJ2-2, with a tentative D call TRBD2 (5 bases). This CDR3 is 14 amino acids long. The V gene's germline CDR1 is DFQATT and CDR2 SNEGSKA (reference sequence). V was shortened by 5 bases and J by 6 bases, with 16 bases between the two germline ends. The CDR3 reads CSAPFGENAGELFF. The DNA of the CDR3 is TGCAGTGCTCCCTTCGGGGAAAACGCCGGGGAGCTGTTTTTT.

The chain has TRBV9 and TRBJ2-5; the D gene is possibly TRBD2 (6 bases). The DNA end lines up better with TRBJ2-7; the J call may be wrong. The length of the CDR3 is 14 residues. Germline lookup yields CDR1 SGDLS and CDR2 YYNGEE. In DNA, the CDR3 is TGTGCCAGCAGCGTAGGCGGGGATCGGCTCGAGCAGTACTTC. It yields the protein CASSVGGDRLEQYF.

J is TRBJ2-5 and V is TRBV28; TRBD2 matches at 12 bases. The DNA end is more similar to TRBJ2-7, so the J call may be wrong. CDR3 size: 16 residues. Germline V gene sequence: CDR1 MDHEN, CDR2 SYDVKM. CDR3 sequence (DNA): TGTGCCAGCCAAGGCGCTAGCGGGAGGGCCGGATACGAGCAGTACTTC. Its translation: CASQGASGRAGYEQYF.

CDR3 amino acids: CASILRGNTEAFF. For the CDR3, the DNA is TGTGCCAGCATCCTCAGGGGGAACACTGAAGCTTTCTTT. The chain employs TRBV5-6 and TRBJ1-1, with a tentative D call TRBD1 (6 bases). The CDR3 is 13 amino acids. Germline V CDR1 and CDR2: SGHDT, YYEEEE. Trimming left V 6 bases short and J 1 base short, with 10 bases between.

As concerns this clonotype: A much bigger clone sits one base away, suggesting this may be a read error. This chain links TRBV6-6 with TRBJ1-2; D unresolved. CDR3 length equals 13 residues. Germline V gene sequence: CDR1 MNHNY, CDR2 SVGAGI (reference sequence). The CDR3, as DNA: TGTGTCAGCAGTTCCGAGATGGGTTATGGCTACACCTTC. Its translation: CVSSSEMGYGYTF.

This clonotype occurred a few times. This chain connects TRBV12-3 or TRBV12-4 to TRBJ2-3, with 9 bases aligning to TRBD1. V dropped 5 bases and J dropped 4; count of bases not matched to a gene: 7. CDR3 length: 15 residues. CDR3 in amino acids: CASSPGTGSPDTQYF. The CDR3 DNA reads TGTGCCAGCAGTCCGGGGACAGGGAGTCCAGATACGCAGTATTTT.

The chain couples TRBV7-9 to TRBJ2-3; weak D call: TRBD1 (6 bases). Germline CDR1 reads SEHNR; CDR2 reads FQNEAQ (reference sequence). Trimming took off 2 bases at V and 2 bases at J, with 20 bases between the two ends. CDR3 length: 18 residues. This CDR3 reads CASSLIPTGSRNTDTQYF. CDR3 bases: TGTGCCAGCAGCTTAATCCCGACAGGCAGTCGTAACACAGATACGCAGTATTTT.

In this sample, this clonotype turned up a few times. The CDR3 spells CASTRDSKETQYF. The CDR3 DNA reads TGTGCCAGCACCCGGGACAGCAAAGAGACCCAGTACTTC. The chain carries TRBV6-6 and TRBJ2-5; 7 nucleotides align to TRBD1. V gave up 7 bases and J gave up 3 bases; unmatched junction bases: 5. The CDR3 runs 13 residues. The germline CDR1 and CDR2 sequences are MNHNY and SVGAGI (reference sequence).

This clonotype was seen only a few times. J is TRBJ2-1 and V is TRBV11-1; D uncertain. Trimming removed 4 bases at V and 3 bases at J, with 16 bases between. Germline V gene sequence: CDR1 SGHAT, CDR2 FQDESV (reference sequence). This CDR3 spans 16 amino acids. The CDR3 DNA reads TGTGCCAGCAGCTCACTCAACAGACCTATCTACAATGAGCAGTTCTTC. It is translated as CASSSLNRPIYNEQFF.

The J gene is TRBJ2-2, the V gene TRBV12-3 or TRBV12-4; D is possibly TRBD2 (6 bases). V shed 6 bases and J shed 4 bases, with 9 bases lying between them. This CDR3 has 13 amino acids. The CDR3 nucleotides read TGTGCCAGCAGATATAGCGGCACCGGGGAGCTGTTTTTT. This encodes CASRYSGTGELFF.

This clonotype was observed a handful of times. The J gene is TRBJ2-4, the V gene TRBV20-1, with D hard to call. CDR1 is DFQATT and CDR2 is SNEGSKA in the germline V gene (reference sequence). This CDR3 comprises 15 residues. Trimming cost V 6 bases and J 0 bases, with 15 bases left between them. CDR3 sequence reads: CSARRPLGAKNIQYF. The CDR3 nucleotides are TGCAGTGCCCGCCGGCCCCTCGGAGCCAAAAACATTCAGTACTTC.

For the CDR3, the DNA is TGTGCCAGCAGCTTAGAACGGTACTTCGGCGGGGAGCTGTTTTTT. This sequence encodes CASSLERYFGGELFF. The V and J genes are TRBV7-8 and TRBJ2-2; D is undetermined. V was clipped by 1 base and J by 7 bases, with 13 bases between them. CDR1 is SGHVS and CDR2 is FQNEAQ in the germline V gene. CDR3 length: 15 residues.